This TCR beta chain is from a study of blood T cell repertoires in COVID-19. Study in general: PBMCs, B-cell-depleted T cells, or T cells provided the cDNA or gDNA that made up the material.

The V gene's germline CDR1 is ENHRY and CDR2 SYGVKD. This CDR3 has 16 residues. V trimming: 6 bases; J trimming: 5 bases; junction bases outside the gene matches: 9. Here immunoSEQ multiplex PCR was the method, and the copy in TCRdb shows in-frame clones only, minus some. The data hold approximately 70,000 clones, with roughly 91% observed a single time. This chain connects TRBV10-3 to TRBJ2-5; 13 nucleotides align to TRBD2. Sequencing was performed on peripheral blood. The clonotype originates from a human donor in a cohort sampled during active COVID-19. This CDR3 reads CAISLILAGGEETQYF. In DNA, the CDR3 is TGTGCCATCAGCCTCATACTAGCGGGAGGGGAGGAGACCCAGTACTTC.